This section outlines one TCR beta chain sequence together with its context. The antigen is undetermined. The data stem from a study of shared clonotypes between healthy human individuals. Notes on the study in general: Lower generation probabilities were found for non-shared clonotypes than for those shared by all four donors. Sampling involved blood alone; tissue repertoires likely differ.

V dropped 0 bases and J dropped 3 bases, with 13 bases sitting between them. Germline-derived CDR1 and CDR2 are SGHRS and YFSETQ. The CDR3 consists of 15 residues. Here immunoSEQ multiplex PCR was the method, and the copy in TCRdb shows in-frame clones only, minus some. The table records around 1.6 million clones, around 98% of them present only once. The origin of this receptor is a man aged 25 to 45 in good health. The chain has TRBV5-1 and TRBJ2-7; TRBD1 might be the D (5 bases). The sequenced material came from naive CD4+ T cells sorted from blood. Sample subset: CD45RA+ positively selected. DNA for the CDR3: TGCGCCAGCAGCTTGGCGGGCAGGGCCGGCTACGAGCAGTACTTC. It specifies CASSLAGRAGYEQYF.